One T cell receptor beta chain is described in this entry. Sequencing was performed with immunoSEQ multiplex PCR; in TCRdb, only in-frame clones are kept and a portion is missing. The table shows more than 60,000 clones, with approximately 94% occurring only once. These data originate in a study of OX40 agonist ivuxolimab in advanced cancers. Germline V gene sequence: CDR1 SEHNR, CDR2 FQNEAQ (reference sequence). CDR3 length equals 15 residues. Trimming took 3 bases from V and 3 from J, leaving 14 bases between them. The sample in question was CD4+ or CD8+ T cells sorted from blood, obtained in a trial of the OX40 agonist ivuxolimab. The chain couples TRBV7-9 to TRBJ1-1; tentative D call: TRBD1 (5 bases). The sequence derives from an adult with an advanced solid tumor such as melanoma, head and neck, liver or kidney cancer. The CDR3 region is CASSFAVTGDTEAFF. The CDR3 region has the DNA TGTGCCAGCAGCTTCGCTGTGACGGGGGACACTGAAGCTTTCTTT.